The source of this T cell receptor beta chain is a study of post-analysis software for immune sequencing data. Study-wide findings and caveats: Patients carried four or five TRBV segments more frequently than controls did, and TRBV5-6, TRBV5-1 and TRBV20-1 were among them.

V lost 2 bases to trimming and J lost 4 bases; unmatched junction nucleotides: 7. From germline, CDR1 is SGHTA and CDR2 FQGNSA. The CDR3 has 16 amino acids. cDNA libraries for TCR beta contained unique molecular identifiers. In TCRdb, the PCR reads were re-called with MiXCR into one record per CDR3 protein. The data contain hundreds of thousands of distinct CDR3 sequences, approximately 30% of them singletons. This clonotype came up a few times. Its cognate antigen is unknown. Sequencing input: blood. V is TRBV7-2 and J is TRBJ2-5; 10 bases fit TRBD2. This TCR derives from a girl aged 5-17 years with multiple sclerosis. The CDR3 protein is CASSLKGKREGETQYF. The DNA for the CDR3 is TGTGCCAGCAGCTTAAAAGGAAAGCGGGAGGGAGAGACCCAGTACTTC.